The 26 T cell receptor beta chains below were found in one sample sequenced in a study of T cell responses to AZD1222 COVID-19 vaccine. Clones were read by immunoSEQ multiplex PCR, and TCRdb kept only the in-frame ones, dropping some. The sample shows around 150,000 clones, about nine tenths of them seen only once. Sequenced here: peripheral blood, sampled on day 0 of AZD1222 vaccination. The source is an adult in good health.

V is TRBV28 and J is TRBJ2-1; 11 bases map to TRBD1. Germline V CDR1 and CDR2: MDHEN, SYDVKM. After removal of 2 bases from V and 9 bases from J, the junction contained 12 bases not matched to a gene. CDR3 length: 17 amino acids. The CDR3 DNA follows: TGTGCCAGCAGTTTAATTTGGGACAGGGGGGTACCTGGTGAGCAGTTCTTC. Translating it yields CASSLIWDRGVPGEQFF.

This clone was recorded only once. The J gene is TRBJ2-1, the V gene TRBV7-3; perhaps D is TRBD1 or TRBD2 (5 bases each). This CDR3 comprises 15 residues. The V gene's germline CDR1 is SGHTA and CDR2 FQGTGA. The ends were cut back, 0 bases at V and 5 bases at J, with 11 bases in the middle. The CDR3 is CASSLTGTGNNEQFF. CDR3 nucleotides: TGTGCCAGCAGCTTAACCGGGACCGGTAACAATGAGCAGTTCTTC.

This clone was observed a handful of times. The chain couples TRBV6-2 or TRBV6-3 to TRBJ2-2; D not resolved. V was cut by 0 bases and J by 7 bases, with 3 bases left in between. Germline V CDR1 and CDR2: MNHEY, SVGEGT. This CDR3 has 12 amino acids. CDR3 region: CASSYSNGELFF. CDR3 DNA: TGTGCCAGCAGTTACTCTAACGGGGAGCTGTTTTTT.

The count of this clone is one. V usage is TRBV5-1 and J usage is TRBJ2-1; no firm D call. V was pared by 7 bases and J by 6 bases, with 17 bases between. Germline CDR1 and CDR2: SGHRS and YFSETQ. This CDR3 region has 14 residues. This CDR3 reads CASSATQAINEQFF. The CDR3 nucleotides read TGCGCCAGCTCGGCGACCCAGGCCATCAATGAGCAGTTCTTC.

This chain connects TRBV28 to TRBJ1-1; possibly TRBD1 for D (6 bases). The CDR3 is 14 residues long. Germline V gene sequence: CDR1 MDHEN, CDR2 SYDVKM. Trimming took 2 bases from V and 5 from J, leaving 12 bases between them. As DNA, the CDR3 is TGTGCCAGCAGTTTAGCACAGGGAGGAACTGAAGCTTTCTTT. Translation: CASSLAQGGTEAFF.

The V gene is TRBV30, the J gene TRBJ1-4; D gene uncertain. V was cut by 1 base and J by 4 bases, with 10 bases left in between. This CDR3 comprises 14 residues. The germline gives CDR1 GTSNPN, CDR2 SVGIG (reference sequence). The CDR3 DNA follows: TGTGCCTGGAGTGGGCAGACTCATAATGAAAAACTGTTTTTT. Its translation is CAWSGQTHNEKLFF.

This clone was seen only once. This rearrangement joins TRBV27 to TRBJ2-1; 7 bases are shared with TRBD1. V dropped 8 bases and J dropped 8; count of bases not matched to a gene: 12. The germline CDR1 and CDR2 sequences are MNHEY and SMNVEV (reference sequence). The length of the CDR3 is 14 residues. This CDR3 reads CASRDRVVVHEQFF. In DNA, the CDR3 is TGTGCCAGCCGTGACAGGGTTGTTGTCCATGAGCAGTTCTTC.

V gene TRBV12-3 or TRBV12-4 combines with J gene TRBJ2-3, with D unresolved. V shed 7 bases and J shed 2 bases, with 10 bases lying between them. The CDR3 totals 13 residues. Here the CDR3 DNA reads TGTGCCAGCACCCAACCGGACACAGATACGCAGTATTTT. Its translation is CASTQPDTDTQYF.

The chain joins TRBV7-3 to TRBJ1-2, with 7 bases aligning to TRBD1. Trimming removed 7 bases from V and 2 bases from J; junction bases left unmatched: 4. Germline loops: CDR1 SGHTA, CDR2 FQGTGA. The CDR3 has 13 amino acids. The CDR3 bases are TGTGCCAGCACCCCGGACAGGAACTATGGCTACACCTTC. Translating gives CASTPDRNYGYTF.

V usage is TRBV28 and J usage is TRBJ2-3; 12 positions agree with TRBD2. Germline V CDR1 and CDR2: MDHEN, SYDVKM. V lost 5 bases and J lost 2; bases outside the gene matches: 5. CDR3 length equals 16 residues. CDR3 sequence (DNA): TGTGCCAGCAGTATTGGACTAGCGGGACCCACAGATACGCAGTATTTT. Its translation: CASSIGLAGPTDTQYF.

The chain couples TRBV7-9 to TRBJ2-1, with 11 bases that match TRBD2. Germline V gives CDR1 SEHNR, CDR2 FQNEAQ (reference sequence). Trimming at V came to 6 bases and at J to 6 bases, leaving 7 bases not matched to a gene. The CDR3 totals 15 residues. DNA of the CDR3: TGTGCCAGCAGTGCGACTAGCGGGATTATCAATGAGCAGTTCTTC. Protein sequence: CASSATSGIINEQFF.

The genes are TRBV5-5 and TRBJ1-2, with D perhaps matching TRBD1 (5 bases). CDR3 length: 14 amino acids. V lost 0 bases and J 8 bases, leaving 14 bases between the germline ends. Per the germline V gene, CDR1 is SGHKS and CDR2 is YYEKEE (reference sequence). CDR3: CASSLGRGLEGYTF. The CDR3 DNA follows: TGTGCCAGCAGCTTGGGGCGGGGCTTGGAGGGCTACACCTTC.

In its sample, this clone was seen once. The V gene is TRBV12-3 or TRBV12-4, the J gene TRBJ2-1; no reliable D call. V was clipped by 3 bases and J by 8 bases, with 5 bases between them. This CDR3 is built from 11 residues. In DNA form, the CDR3 reads TGTGCCAGCAGTTTGGCAGATGAGCAGTTCTTC. This encodes CASSLADEQFF.

The chain combines TRBV27 with TRBJ1-5; D perhaps matches TRBD1 (6 bases). The CDR3 has 16 residues. The ends were cut back, 5 bases at V and 3 bases at J, with 17 bases in the middle. The germline gives CDR1 MNHEY, CDR2 SMNVEV (reference sequence). For the CDR3, the DNA is TGTGCCAGCAGTCTCCTAGGGGGGGGCGACAATCAGCCCCAGCATTTT. It is translated as CASSLLGGGDNQPQHF.

This chain connects TRBV28 to TRBJ1-1; D ambiguous. V was pared by 6 bases and J by 0 bases, with 11 bases between. Germline V gives CDR1 MDHEN, CDR2 SYDVKM. The length of the CDR3 is 14 residues. CDR3 coding DNA: TGTGCCAGCAGAACGGGCCTGGTGAACACTGAAGCTTTCTTT. Encoded protein: CASRTGLVNTEAFF.

The chain joins TRBV28 to TRBJ1-2, with TRBD1 as a possible D gene (5 bases). The CDR3 has 15 amino acids. CDR1 and CDR2 (germline): MDHEN, SYDVKM. Trimming removed 3 bases from V and 5 bases from J, with 16 bases in between. The CDR3 loop is CASSFASGQPYGYTF. The DNA of the CDR3 is TGTGCCAGCAGTTTCGCTTCGGGGCAGCCTTATGGCTACACCTTC.

This chain uses TRBV2 with TRBJ2-3; 7 positions match TRBD2. After removal of 7 bases from V and 6 bases from J, the junction contained 4 bases not matched to a gene. There are 12 residues in the CDR3. Germline CDR1 is SNHLY and CDR2 is FYNNEI. The CDR3 DNA reads TGTGCCAGCAACGGGGGGATGGATACGCAGTATTTT. Protein: CASNGGMDTQYF.

The chain has TRBV5-5 and TRBJ2-3; D not certain. This CDR3 contains 11 residues. V gave up 0 bases and J gave up 6 bases, with 2 bases separating them. The germline CDR1 and CDR2 sequences are SGHKS and YYEKEE (reference sequence). CDR3 sequence (DNA): TGTGCCAGCAGCTTGGGCGATACGCAGTATTTT. Protein: CASSLGDTQYF.

The chain couples TRBV9 to TRBJ2-6, with TRBD1 identical over 12 bases. Germline-derived CDR1 and CDR2 are SGDLS and YYNGEE. J lost 0 bases, V lost 0 bases, and 13 bases had no gene match. This CDR3 spans 22 amino acids. The CDR3, as DNA: TGTGCCAGCAGCGTAGCTACCGGGACAGGGGGCCCCTCTCCCTCTGGGGCCAACGTCCTGACTTTC. It translates to CASSVATGTGGPSPSGANVLTF. The entire variable domain, with the rest obtained from reference TRBV9 and TRBJ2-6, is as follows: DSGVTQTPKHLITATGQRVTLRCSPRSGDLSVYWYQQSLDQGLQFLIQYYNGEERAKGNILERFSAQQFPDLHSELNLSSLELGDSALYFCASSVATGTGGPSPSGANVLTFGAGSRLTVL.

This chain links TRBV30 with TRBJ1-5, with 8 bases identical to TRBD1. Germline V gene sequence: CDR1 GTSNPN, CDR2 SVGIG (reference sequence). The CDR3 is made up of 16 amino acids. Trimming took 0 bases from V and 5 from J; bases not matched to a gene: 9. CDR3 in amino acids: CAWSVISGQGHQPQHF. The DNA for the CDR3 is TGTGCCTGGAGTGTAATTTCTGGACAGGGCCATCAGCCCCAGCATTTT.

The chain carries TRBV5-4 and TRBJ1-3; no clear D. The CDR3 is made up of 14 amino acids. From germline, CDR1 is SGHNT and CDR2 YYREEE (reference sequence). V lost 6 bases to trimming and J lost 0 bases, with 10 bases between them. The CDR3 sequence is CASTNQSSGNTIYF. The CDR3 nucleotides are TGTGCCAGCACCAATCAGAGCTCTGGAAACACCATATATTTT.

This clone has only a few counts. The rearrangement uses TRBV2 and TRBJ1-2; D gene ambiguous. Germline loops: CDR1 SNHLY, CDR2 FYNNEI. Trimming pared 1 base from V and 5 bases from J, leaving 8 bases between. The CDR3 extends over 13 amino acids. CDR3 coding DNA: TGTGCCAGCAGTGAAGGGCAGACGTATGGCTACACCTTC. Encoded protein: CASSEGQTYGYTF.

The CDR3 spells CASSTGHPNTEAFF. In nucleotides, the CDR3 is TGTGCCAGCAGCACGGGACACCCGAACACTGAAGCTTTCTTT. The chain carries TRBV11-2 and TRBJ1-1; perhaps TRBD1 as D (6 bases). The V gene's germline CDR1 is SGHAT and CDR2 FQNNGV. The V gene lost 5 bases and the J gene lost 1 base, with 11 bases spanning the gap. The CDR3 contains 14 residues. Complete variable domain (other parts from reference TRBV11-2 and TRBJ1-1): EAGVAQSPRYKIIEKRQSVAFWCNPISGHATLYWYQQILGQGPKLLIQFQNNGVVDDSQLPKDRFSAERLKGVDSTLKIQPAKLEDSAVYLCASSTGHPNTEAFFGQGTRLTVV.

The CDR3 reads CASTGQGSWTQYF. CDR3 nucleotides: TGTGCCAGCACGGGACAGGGCTCTTGGACCCAGTACTTC. This chain links TRBV2 with TRBJ2-5; TRBD1 matches 9 bases. This CDR3 contains 13 residues. Unmatched junction bases numbered 7, after V lost 7 bases and J lost 7 bases. Germline V gives CDR1 SNHLY, CDR2 FYNNEI. The entire variable domain, with the rest obtained from reference TRBV2 and TRBJ2-5, is as follows: EPEVTQTPSHQVTQMGQEVILRCVPISNHLYFYWYRQILGQKVEFLVSFYNNEISEKSEIFDDQFSVERPDGSNFTLKIRSTKLEDSAMYFCASTGQGSWTQYFGPGTRLLVL.

This rearrangement joins TRBV19 to TRBJ1-1; TRBD1 might be the D (5 bases). The CDR3 runs to 12 residues. With 7 bases removed from V and 6 bases from J, the gap between germline ends came to 12 bases. Germline V gene sequence: CDR1 LNHDA, CDR2 SQIVND (reference sequence). The CDR3 protein is CASIRGSSEAFF. Here the CDR3 DNA reads TGTGCCAGTATAAGGGGTAGCTCTGAAGCTTTCTTT.

The V gene is TRBV6-2 or TRBV6-3, the J gene TRBJ1-1, with no clear D. Germline V gene lookup returns CDR1 MNHEY and CDR2 SVGEGT. Trimming stripped 6 bases from V and 2 bases from J, with 16 bases between. This CDR3 comprises 15 residues. CDR3 sequence (DNA): TGTGCCAGCAGCCAAGGAGGAGTATCTAACACTGAAGCTTTCTTT. Protein sequence: CASSQGGVSNTEAFF.